The sequence of this TCR beta chain was determined in a study of CD8 T cells in Susac syndrome (dated by TCRdb to between 2019 and 2020). In terms of the full investigation: The study used repertoire sequencing to test whether antigen drove CD8+ T cell activation and differentiation in Susac syndrome.

Beyond this particular receptor, the publication reports: The study acknowledged that relatively few individuals were included in the TCR sequencing and HLA analysis.

Turning to this clonotype: No antigen is known for it. No base quality values were provided; no much bigger clone lies one nucleotide off.

V sheds 2 bases and J sheds 0 bases, leaving 13 bases between their ends. The germline V gene gives CDR1 as MNHNS and CDR2 as SASEGT. The CDR3 has 17 amino acids, counting the end cysteine and phenylalanine. Just the 51-base CDR3 DNA is kept, in frame starting at base 1. Peripheral blood CD8+ and CD4+ T cells from healthy donors, Susac syndrome patients and multiple sclerosis patients were profiled using high-throughput TCR beta sequencing. Treatment-naive patients with stable or active relapsing-remitting disease fulfilling revised McDonald criteria were used as multiple sclerosis controls. Bulk CD8+ and CD4+ T cells were purified by magnetic negative isolation, whereas CD8+ TEMRA cells were enriched by FACS. Blood was drawn into EDTA tubes, processed within 24 hours, and PBMCs were isolated by density gradient centrifugation. PBMCs destined for TCR sequencing were cryopreserved in liquid nitrogen and later thawed in a 37 °C water bath. The sorted or isolated CD4+, CD8+ and CD8+ TEMRA cells reached a purity of at least 90%.

RNA was extracted using the RNeasy kit, and roughly 0.45 to 1 ug of the RNA was reverse transcribed with random hexamers. The immunoSEQ multiplex PCR assay, covering 54 Vbeta and 13 Jbeta segments, was used to amplify TCR beta CDR3 regions. PCR amplification bias was corrected using a synthetic template baseline for primer optimization and computational correction. In the authors' own workflow: Only productive sequences were kept, with reads annotated to V, D and J genes according to IMGT and analyzed in immunoSEQ Analyzer. Clonality was computed as one minus Shannon entropy normalized by log2 of the number of productive unique sequences. For each patient and control, public and private clones were evaluated within the 100 most prevalent clones. Susac-specific clones were defined as absent from healthy and MS cohorts, over a thousand published viral clones and other ImmuneACCESS disease sequences. In TCRdb, the public reads were trimmed at Q25 with fastp and aligned with MiXCR, with productive beta chains retained. Each CDR3 protein appears once, grouped with its most common genes and DNA. These V and J calls are TCRdb output, not the study's own analysis. The sample has roughly 200,000 distinct CDR3 sequences on record, approximately 94% of them singletons. More than 0.09% of the sample rests with the top ten.

The sequence was obtained from a human donor with multiple sclerosis. The sequence links TRBV6-1 to TRBJ1-4, with no confidently assigned D gene. The source material was CD4+ T cells from PBMCs. The CDR3 reads as follows: CASSELGRGSTNEKLFF. In nucleotide form, the sequence is TGTGCCAGCAGTGAATTGGGAAGAGGGTCAACTAATGAAAAACTGTTTTTT.